These 7 T cell receptor beta chains were all obtained from the same sample, sequenced in a study of blood T cell repertoires in COVID-19. Method: immunoSEQ multiplex PCR; TCRdb's copy keeps in-frame clones and lacks some. The repertoire holds about 320,000 clones, with about 89% as singletons. Specimen: PBMCs or T cells enriched from blood (not recorded which). Receptor source: a man in his sixties who had recovered from COVID-19.

This sequence joins TRBV5-1 and TRBJ2-2; the match to TRBD1 covers 7 bases. Trimming cost V 2 bases and J 5 bases; bases outside gene matches: 15. The CDR3 consists of 18 residues. CDR1 and CDR2 (germline): SGHRS, YFSETQ. CDR3 sequence reads: CASSFLLRQGLGTGELFF. CDR3 DNA sequence: TGCGCCAGCAGCTTTCTTCTCCGACAGGGTCTTGGTACCGGGGAGCTGTTTTTT.

The chain combines TRBV7-2 with TRBJ2-1; 9 nucleotides agree with TRBD1. The V and J ends lost 5 bases and 6 bases, in that order; junction bases with no gene match: 8. The CDR3 spans 15 residues. Germline CDR1 and CDR2: SGHTA and FQGNSA. For the CDR3, the DNA is TGTGCCAGCAGCCCCCGACAGGGGGTTGGCAATGAGCAGTTCTTC. Translating gives CASSPRQGVGNEQFF.

The chain is built from TRBV24-1 and TRBJ2-7, with TRBD1 matching over 7 bases. Germline-derived CDR1 and CDR2 are KGHDR and SFDVKD. The CDR3 is 15 amino acids. The J segment lost 6 bases and the V segment lost 3 bases, leaving 10 bases of the junction unmatched. The CDR3 loop reads CATSDPRDRTLEQYF. Here the CDR3 DNA reads TGTGCCACCAGTGATCCCCGGGACAGAACCCTCGAGCAGTACTTC.

The V and J genes are TRBV3-1 (or the pseudogene TRBV3-2) and TRBJ1-5; possibly TRBD1 for D (6 bases). Germline V gene sequence: CDR1 LGHDT, CDR2 YNNKEL (reference sequence). Trimming stripped 1 base from V and 6 bases from J, with 10 bases between. The CDR3 contains 14 residues. CDR3 DNA sequence: TGTGCCAGCAGCCAAGCACAGGGTGGTCAGCCCCAGCATTTT. Its translation: CASSQAQGGQPQHF.

The chain links TRBV10-3 to TRBJ2-3, with a possible D match to TRBD2 (6 bases). This CDR3 is built from 16 residues. The V gene lost 0 bases and the J gene lost 1 base, with 11 bases spanning the gap. CDR1 and CDR2 (germline): ENHRY, SYGVKD. The CDR3, as DNA: TGTGCCATCAGTGAGTCTAGTAGCGGTCGCACAGATACGCAGTATTTT. It specifies CAISESSSGRTDTQYF.

V gene TRBV25-1 combines with J gene TRBJ2-2; no clear D gene. This CDR3 comprises 15 residues. Trimming removed 4 bases from V and 7 bases from J, with 16 bases in between. Germline V gene sequence: CDR1 MGHDK, CDR2 SYGVNS. As DNA, the CDR3 is TGTGCCAGCAGTGTACCCCAGAGTGGCGGCGGGGAGCTGTTTTTT. It translates to CASSVPQSGGGELFF.

The V and J genes are TRBV28 and TRBJ1-4, with 9 nucleotides matching TRBD1. The V and J ends lost 4 bases and 8 bases, in that order; junction bases with no gene match: 8. The length of the CDR3 is 15 residues. Germline V gives CDR1 MDHEN, CDR2 SYDVKM. CDR3 residues: CASSYLDRGGEKLFF. The DNA for the CDR3 is TGTGCCAGCAGTTACCTGGACAGGGGTGGGGAAAAACTGTTTTTT.